This T cell receptor (beta chain) came from a study of cytomegalovirus exposure and HLA in healthy donors (dated by TCRdb to 2017 to 2019). About the investigation overall: An earlier analysis of about 530 of the donors reported about 260 Gb of sequence data and around 110 million unique TCR beta sequences obtained from approximately 180 million T cells. Among the roughly 400 genotyped donors, 81% belonged to the genetic ancestry cluster associated with self-reported Caucasian donors. Donor age, sex, ethnicity and CMV serostatus were collected together with the repertoire data. Among 398 genotyped donors of the cohort, an average of 235,054 unique TCR beta nucleotide sequences were sequenced per donor, roughly a sixth of them non-productive. Typing coverage varied by locus: roughly 620-640 donors for A, B, C, DRB1 and DQB1; approximately 500 for DQA1; about 590 for DPA1; approximately 450 for DPB1. In an earlier analysis of roughly 540 of the donors, high-throughput TCR beta sequencing was used to judge whether each TCR beta V gene segment behaved as functional or pseudogenic. In a later analysis, previously published TCR beta repertoires from roughly 710 donors were re-analyzed and high-resolution HLA genotyping was added so that TCR occurrence patterns could be studied. In the later analysis, no new phenotypic data were used to find candidate immune exposures; instead, reliance was placed on TCR beta sequences and their occurrence across donors. In a later genetic analysis, genome-wide SNP genotypes for about 65% of the roughly 700 donors were used, and that subset was treated as a discovery cohort. Because of strong linkage in the cohort, roughly 5 DR-DQ haplotypes were treated as single units for association and clustering. To predict cytomegalovirus infection status, the study combined high-throughput TCR immunosequencing, statistical association of individual TCRs with disease status, and machine learning. Every discovery cohort repertoire had been produced on one sequencing platform. HLA typing included class I and class II loci at four-digit resolution. A separate validation cohort of about 110 different subjects was used in addition to the 666-subject first cohort. Approximately 310 gigabases of sequencing data and 70 million to 100 million unique TCR sequences were included in an early release covering over 600 HLA-typed donors. The study aimed to test whether signatures of past pathogen exposure could be identified by cataloging public T cell receptors. The study profiled the T cell repertoires of 666 subjects by immunosequencing and related them to cytomegalovirus serostatus. Here is what the overall study found, with its caveats: Most CMV-associated TCR beta chains appeared to be HLA-restricted in a later analysis, and the HLA associations seemed to be driven largely by CMV exposure. According to the authors, the approach could potentially be generalized to other disease states and immunological phenotypes. Roughly uniform sequencing depth across donors was assumed in presence/absence analyses, although this assumption may not hold. Linkage disequilibrium might explain the correlated functional status among segregating V segments, but an unknown experimental factor could not be excluded. The classifier was reported to diagnose cytomegalovirus status with high specificity and sensitivity in both the original cohort and the validation cohort. Only TCR beta chains were sequenced in this cohort, and the absence of alpha or paired-chain data limited detectable features. Strong co-occurrence of HLA alleles, especially DR and DQ, made assigning TCR associations to individual alleles difficult. Three of the identified cytomegalovirus-associated TCR beta chains were confirmed in vitro to be specific for cytomegalovirus antigens. V-gene and J-gene trimming of TCR beta chains was associated with a missense DCLRE1C variant in a later genetic analysis, and the association was replicated in an independent cohort. A further reported finding was that TCR beta sequences accurately predicted the HLA-A and HLA-B alleles for most subjects in the first cohort. According to a later genetic analysis, donors in an Asian-associated ancestry cluster had fewer N-insertions in productive TCRs than the approximately 690-donor mean. Several of the top co-occurrence clusters appeared to be linked to parvovirus B19, influenza, CMV and Epstein-Barr virus, according to a later analysis. A later analysis found that HLA-associated TCR beta chains were more clonally expanded and had lower generation probabilities than equally common non-associated chains. The study gave a list of about 160 TCR beta chains associated with cytomegalovirus. A later analysis associated approximately 17,000 TCR beta sequences with specific HLA alleles at a false discovery rate of 0.05. Broadly in line with IMGT annotations, most TCR beta V segments showed up in productive rearrangements about 87% or about 30% of the time in an earlier analysis of several hundred of the donors. Because HLA typing was unavailable for some donors at each locus, only the typed subset was used in association tests. A cluster of highly shared sequence variants was judged likely to represent a technical artifact of the sequencing pipeline. CMV serostatus was the only immune exposure information available for the cohort. The 87-base-pair reads could not distinguish some IMGT-functional V segments, including TRBV6-2 and TRBV6-3, so those segments were excluded. Across donors, most TCR sequences were observed very rarely, whereas some public TCRs were present in many individuals. According to a later analysis, TCR association rates differed among HLA loci, with DRB1 alleles showing the most associated TCRs and HLA-C alleles showing the fewest. Over 15 rarely observed V segments, including chromosome 9 orphons, were excluded from the earlier analysis of 550 to 700 of the donors because counts were too low.

In regard to this clone: What antigen it recognizes has not been identified. No clone much larger than this one lies a single base away; base qualities are absent.

Receptor libraries were prepared by the immunoSEQ multiplex PCR assay. The multiplex PCR relied on a mix of 60 forward primers for TCR Vbeta segments and 13 reverse primers for TCR Jbeta segments. A multiplex PCR assay on genomic DNA amplified the CDR3 region of rearranged TCR beta genes. Amplified TCR beta libraries were sequenced as 87-base-pair reads on the Illumina HiSeq System. Processing in the source paper ran as follows. A later analysis counted approximately 84 million unique TCR beta chains across the 550 to 700 repertoires, and some 11 million of these chains were shared by at least two donors. A nearest-neighbor algorithm error-corrected the raw reads and collapsed the reads into unique sequences, merging closely related sequences to remove PCR and sequencing errors. To assign V, D and J gene segments, CDR3 sequences were aligned to IMGT reference sequences. Each retained sequence needed at least a six-nucleotide match to both a V gene segment and a J gene segment. A rearrangement was called productive if the CDR3 had no stop codons and remained in frame with V and J, and every other rearrangement was called non-productive. CDR3 was defined according to IMGT convention as the region running from the second conserved V-encoded cysteine to the conserved J-encoded phenylalanine. In an earlier analysis of approximately 590 of the donors, sequences lacking an unambiguous match to a single V gene segment were excluded. An earlier analysis of a few hundred of the donors classified V segments as functional when productive rearrangements were above 56.7% and as segregating when the standard deviation between donors was above 5%. A statistical classification framework was built to diagnose cytomegalovirus status from the catalog of TCR beta chain sequences. In a later analysis, TCR nucleotide sequences were compared against IMGT/GENE-DB human TR gene sequences so that V and J genes could be assigned. Using the TCRdist pipeline, a later analysis assigned CDR3 sequences along with most-parsimonious VDJ recombination scenarios. In a later analysis, each TCR beta chain was defined by its CDR3 amino acid sequence together with its V-gene family, and reads without a unique V-gene family were excluded. To address suspected cross-contamination and a sequencing artifact, a later analysis removed a few hundred highly shared, low-generation-probability nucleotide sequences. For each public chain, a later analysis derived a clonal expansion index from normalized ranks of inferred template counts within each repertoire. Generation probabilities in a later analysis came from a VDJ recombination model fitted to out-of-frame rearrangements, and those results were checked against IGoR. In a later analysis, hypergeometric tests were used to score TCR-TCR, TCR-HLA and TCR-CMV co-occurrence, with a repertoire-size bias correction applied to TCR pairs. A later analysis estimated false discovery rates by permuting HLA or CMV assignments 20 times. In a later analysis, co-occurring TCRs were grouped with DBSCAN, and TCRdist sequence similarity was added when clustering was performed within HLA-allele-positive subsets. Repertoires with fewer than 30,000 or more than 120,000 public chains, plus five repertoires with anomalous nucleotide sharing, were excluded from co-occurrence clustering. The clones in this table, taken by TCRdb from immuneACCESS, are in-frame only. Not every clone is retained; where verified, under half of the shortfall comes from an unresolved V gene, and the cause of the rest is unknown. Clone size and the V and J calls come from that table; the DNA yielded D and trimming. The sample includes about 130,000 clones, with around 70% observed a single time. Less than 4% of the sample is taken by the ten largest.

According to the germline V gene (reference sequence), CDR1 reads MNHEY and CDR2 reads SMNVEV. V is pruned by 2 bases and J by 0 bases, leaving 7 bases of the junction without a gene match. Including cysteine and phenylalanine, the CDR3 has 17 amino acids. Only CDR3 DNA is held: 51 bases, read in frame from base 1. The cohort comprised some 730 healthy bone marrow donors. Cohort members were all nominally healthy when sampled, although unrecorded immune exposures were likely present. The donor tested CMV seropositive, placing the donor among the 289 seropositive members of the cohort. Each donor provided a peripheral blood sample, and peripheral blood mononuclear cells were used for TCR beta sequencing. Genomic DNA was extracted from the blood cell samples with the Qiagen DNeasy Blood Extraction Kit.

The chain is encoded by TRBV27 joined to TRBJ2-7; 10 central nucleotides agree with TRBD2. The receptor comes from a man aged 35 to 55 in good health and CMV-seropositive. Sample: PBMCs. The CDR3 protein is CASSLTGTSASSYEQYF. Read as DNA, the sequence is TGTGCCAGCAGTTTAACCGGGACTAGCGCCAGCTCCTACGAGCAGTACTTC.